This record looks at one T cell receptor (beta chain) sequence and its context. This clonotype was recorded many times. Its antigen remains undetermined. Per-base quality was not reported, and no clone a single base away is much larger than it. CDR1 and CDR2, looked up from the germline V gene, are SGHVS and FQNEAQ. The junction shows trimming of 5 bases on V and 5 bases on J, and the gene matches do not reach 15 bases of it. Counted from cysteine to phenylalanine, this CDR3 has 17 amino acids. CDR3 DNA only is kept here, 51 bases in frame from base 1. This entry is derived from a study of T cell repertoires in cytomegalovirus infection (dated by TCRdb to the late 2010s). Regarding the study in general: Because public TCR beta signatures pointed to carriage of CMV infection together with the matching HLA type, the HLA type of each donor mattered for the analysis.

Results the study describes overall, beyond this receptor: In both this cohort and an independent cohort of 350 or so donors, the cumulative frequency of public TCR beta family members distinguished carriers of CMV infection plus the relevant HLA type. The ex vivo response was dominated by HLA-C-restricted CMV-specific TCR beta clonotypes, which also provided the single most frequent clonotype in two of eight donors.

TCRdb records Illumina HiSeq 1500 as the sequencer. TCRdb took the public reads, trimmed them with fastp at Q25, ran MiXCR for clone calling and kept in-frame beta chains. Here each entry gathers all rows of one CDR3 protein and keeps the most common genes and DNA. In this sample the table shows some 130,000 distinct CDR3 sequences, approximately 24% of which occur a single time. 34% of the sample lies in the top ten. The sample was PBMCs, sequenced either directly or after in vitro stimulation (not recorded which). The source of this sequence is a human donor in good health (CMV status not recorded). Some clones in this sample may be carry-over from other donors' samples. Recombination linked TRBV7-8 to TRBJ2-1; TRBD2 agrees with 7 junctional bases. The CDR3 protein: CASSPGRGSAVNNEQFF. At the DNA level, the sequence is TGTGCCAGCAGCCCGGGGAGGGGTAGCGCAGTCAACAATGAGCAGTTCTTC.